Shown below are 25 T cell receptor beta chains from a single sample sequenced in a study of long-term antiretroviral therapy in people with HIV. Sequencing relied on immunoSEQ assay v3.0, run at survey level. Profiling relied on immunoSEQ multiplex PCR, and the TCRdb table lists in-frame clones only, not all of them. The table has about 33,000 clones, 97% seen once. This specimen consisted of unsorted PBMCs, obtained 6.9 years after starting antiretroviral therapy. These receptors originate from a man younger than 45 with HIV.

In DNA form, the CDR3 reads TGTGCCAGCAGCTTGGACAGCGGGGCTTCAGAGGAGACCCAGTACTTC. Amino acids: CASSLDSGASEETQYF. The chain is built from TRBV5-4 and TRBJ2-5, with 7 positions matching TRBD2. Germline V gene lookup returns CDR1 SGHNT and CDR2 YYREEE (reference sequence). The CDR3 spans 16 residues. V shed 0 bases, J shed 5 bases, and the junction held 10 bases outside the gene matches. The variable domain in full, completed from reference TRBV5-4 and TRBJ2-5, reads ETGVTQSPTHLIKTRGQQVTLRCSSQSGHNTVSWYQQALGQGPQFIFQYYREEENGRGNFPPRFSGLQFPNYSSELNVNALELDDSALYLCASSLDSGASEETQYFGPGTRLLVL.

The V call is TRBV29-1, the J call TRBJ2-1; TRBD2 is a possible D gene (6 bases). The germline gives CDR1 SQVTM, CDR2 ANQGSEA. The V end was cut by 7 bases, the J end by 1 base, with 11 bases between. This CDR3 contains 13 residues. CDR3 in DNA: TGCAGCGCCAGTAGCGGATCCTACAATGAGCAGTTCTTC. Its protein is CSASSGSYNEQFF.

The rearrangement links TRBV4-3 to TRBJ2-7, with D maybe TRBD1 (5 bases). Trimming removed 2 bases from V and 5 bases from J, with 22 bases in between. There are 17 residues in the CDR3. Germline V gene lookup returns CDR1 LGHNA and CDR2 YSLEER. The CDR3 protein is CASSQSPIWVKGDEQYF. For the CDR3, the DNA is TGCGCCAGCAGCCAAAGTCCGATTTGGGTGAAAGGGGACGAGCAGTACTTC.

The chain recombines TRBV6-6 with TRBJ1-6; 8 nucleotides match TRBD1. Germline V CDR1 and CDR2: MNHNY, SVGAGI (reference sequence). The CDR3 has 12 residues. V was clipped by 5 bases and J by 15 bases; unmatched bases: 6. The CDR3 DNA is TGTGCCAGCAGTCCAGGGGGCAGCTTCCTCCACTTT. The encoded protein is CASSPGGSFLHF.

The chain has TRBV2 and TRBJ2-5; D is tentatively TRBD1 or TRBD2 (5 bases each). Trimming took off 6 bases at V and 6 bases at J, with 11 bases between the two ends. Germline V gene sequence: CDR1 SNHLY, CDR2 FYNNEI. The CDR3 contains 12 residues. In DNA, the CDR3 is TGTGCCAGCAGAGGGACGTCGAAGACCCAGTACTTC. Translation gives CASRGTSKTQYF.

The rearrangement links TRBV19 to TRBJ1-1; D ambiguous. Germline V gene sequence: CDR1 LNHDA, CDR2 SQIVND (reference sequence). CDR3 length equals 15 residues. Trimming stripped 4 bases from V and 1 base from J, with 13 bases between. The CDR3 here is CASSNPVTTNTEAFF. The DNA of the CDR3 is TGTGCCAGTAGTAATCCGGTGACAACGAACACTGAAGCTTTCTTT.

This rearrangement joins TRBV10-3 to TRBJ2-1; a weak D match, TRBD2 (6 bases). The CDR3 sequence is 12 residues long. The V end lost 7 bases, the J end lost 9 bases, and 13 bases lay between the germline ends. Looked up from germline, CDR1 is ENHRY and CDR2 is SYGVKD. CDR3 loop: CAIKGTAGEQFF. For the CDR3, the DNA is TGTGCCATCAAGGGAACAGCGGGTGAGCAGTTCTTC.

This chain connects TRBV6-5 to TRBJ2-3; TRBD1 matches at 12 bases. V lost 0 bases to trimming and J lost 4 bases; unmatched junction nucleotides: 2. This CDR3 spans 16 amino acids. CDR1 is MNHEY, CDR2 SVGAGI, per germline. CDR3 residues: CASSYSGTGGPDTQYF. For the CDR3, the DNA is TGTGCCAGCAGTTACTCCGGGACAGGGGGCCCAGATACGCAGTATTTT.

The chain is built from TRBV11-2 and TRBJ1-4; D remains unclear. The germline V and J ends were trimmed by 5 bases and 5 bases, with 18 bases remaining between them. Germline values: CDR1 SGHAT, CDR2 FQNNGV. The CDR3 covers 16 residues. CDR3 bases: TGTGCCAGCAGCGAACTCTCCCCGGGTGACAATGAAAAACTGTTTTTT. Protein sequence: CASSELSPGDNEKLFF.

A single count supports this clone. The chain recombines TRBV10-1 with TRBJ2-7; D is possibly TRBD2 (6 bases). The CDR3 contains 15 residues. CDR1 and CDR2 (germline): WNHNN, SYGVQD (reference sequence). V gave up 2 bases and J gave up 6 bases, with 17 bases separating them. The chain's CDR3 is CASSERWGVEVEQYF. Written as DNA, the CDR3 is TGCGCCAGCAGTGAGAGGTGGGGGGTTGAGGTCGAGCAGTACTTC.

V gene TRBV4-3 combines with J gene TRBJ2-3; D might be TRBD2 (6 bases). Germline values: CDR1 LGHNA, CDR2 YSLEER. The V gene lost 4 bases and the J gene lost 6 bases, with 17 bases spanning the gap. This CDR3 has 15 residues. The CDR3 region is CASSRKGGLTDTQYF. In nucleotides, the CDR3 is TGCGCCAGCAGCCGCAAAGGAGGGCTGACGGATACGCAGTATTTT.

This chain connects TRBV27 to TRBJ2-7; weak D call: TRBD1 (6 bases). Germline loops: CDR1 MNHEY, CDR2 SMNVEV (reference sequence). This CDR3 has 16 residues. V shed 0 bases and J shed 3 bases, with 15 bases lying between them. The CDR3 DNA sequence: TGTGCCAGCAGTTTATCCCCGACAGGCCGCCGCTACGAGCAGTACTTC. Encoded protein: CASSLSPTGRRYEQYF.

The rearrangement links TRBV7-9 to TRBJ2-1; D is unclear. Looked up from germline, CDR1 is SEHNR and CDR2 is FQNEAQ (reference sequence). This CDR3 has 14 residues. The germline V and J ends were trimmed by 3 bases and 8 bases, with 14 bases remaining between them. CDR3 bases: TGTGCCAGCAGCTTCCACCGATTAGGCGATGAGCAGTTCTTC. Translation gives CASSFHRLGDEQFF.

The rearrangement uses TRBV25-1 and TRBJ1-2; D remains ambiguous. The ends were cut back, 4 bases at V and 8 bases at J, with 14 bases in the middle. The V gene's germline CDR1 is MGHDK and CDR2 SYGVNS. This CDR3 region has 13 residues. The CDR3 nucleotides are TGTGCCAGCAGTGGGAGGTTAGGGCTCGGCTACACCTTC. Its protein product is CASSGRLGLGYTF.

This chain uses TRBV6-1 with TRBJ1-1; D perhaps matches TRBD1 (5 bases). The CDR3 is 13 amino acids. Germline values: CDR1 MNHNS, CDR2 SASEGT. The ends were cut back, 6 bases at V and 3 bases at J, with 11 bases in the middle. CDR3 nucleotide sequence: TGTGCCAGCAGGAAACAGGAGGACACTGAAGCTTTCTTT. Translation gives CASRKQEDTEAFF.

The DNA for the CDR3 is TGTGCCAGCAGTTGGAACTGGCTACAAAGTCGGGCCAACGTCCTGACTTTC. Residues: CASSWNWLQSRANVLTF. The V gene is TRBV27, the J gene TRBJ2-6; D unclear. The CDR3 length is 17 residues. CDR1 MNHEY and CDR2 SMNVEV come from the germline V gene (reference sequence). The ends were cut back, 4 bases at V and 5 bases at J, with 18 bases in the middle.

The chain has TRBV6-1 and TRBJ2-7; D not certain. The germline V gene has CDR1 MNHNS and CDR2 SASEGT. CDR3 size: 16 residues. V was pared by 3 bases and J by 5 bases, with 20 bases between. The CDR3 sequence: CASSEGLGLPGHEQYF. The CDR3 region has the DNA TGTGCCAGCAGTGAGGGTTTGGGTCTCCCCGGACACGAGCAGTACTTC.

The V and J genes are TRBV14 and TRBJ2-7; 13 bases fit TRBD2. Per germline, CDR1 SGHDN and CDR2 FVKESK. The CDR3 has 17 residues. J was trimmed by 3 bases and V by 1 base; bases with no gene match: 6. The CDR3 sequence is CASSQGLAGGYCYEQYF. CDR3 nucleotide sequence: TGTGCCAGCAGCCAAGGACTAGCGGGAGGTTACTGCTACGAGCAGTACTTC.

The J gene is TRBJ1-4, the V gene TRBV18; 8 bases line up with TRBD1. Germline V gene sequence: CDR1 KGHSH, CDR2 LQKENI. V lost 5 bases and J lost 4; bases outside the gene matches: 9. The CDR3 extends over 16 amino acids. In DNA form, the CDR3 reads TGTGCCAGCTCATCAAGACAGGGGAGAGATAATGAAAAACTGTTTTTT. Translating gives CASSSRQGRDNEKLFF.

The chain has TRBV29-1 and TRBJ1-4; tentatively, D is TRBD1 (6 bases). Germline V lookup: CDR1 SQVTM, CDR2 ANQGSEA. With 1 base removed from V and 8 bases from J, the gap between germline ends came to 11 bases. The CDR3 extends over 13 amino acids. This chain's CDR3 is CSVEGRGGEKLFF. DNA for the CDR3: TGCAGCGTTGAAGGCAGGGGCGGCGAAAAACTGTTTTTT.

This clone was observed once. The chain has TRBV5-1 and TRBJ2-3, with no clear D. The CDR3 runs 15 residues. The ends were cut back, 5 bases at V and 4 bases at J, with 17 bases in the middle. The V gene's germline CDR1 is SGHRS and CDR2 YFSETQ. The CDR3 loop is CASRMVLFGSDTQYF. CDR3 in DNA: TGCGCCAGCAGGATGGTACTATTTGGGTCAGATACGCAGTATTTT.

The chain has TRBV14 and TRBJ2-3; D gene ambiguous. This CDR3 has 14 residues. V lost 2 bases and J lost 2, with 8 bases in between. CDR1 and CDR2 from the germline V gene are SGHDN and FVKESK. The CDR3 sequence: CASSQIGLTDTQYF. The DNA for the CDR3 is TGTGCCAGCAGCCAAATTGGTCTCACAGATACGCAGTATTTT.

The rearrangement links TRBV6-5 to TRBJ2-7; a weak D match, TRBD1 (5 bases). The CDR3 has 12 residues. The germline V gene has CDR1 MNHEY and CDR2 SVGAGI. V was shortened by 2 bases and J by 3 bases, with 5 bases between the two germline ends. The CDR3, as DNA: TGTGCCAGCAGTTACCAGGGCTACGAGCAGTACTTC. It codes for CASSYQGYEQYF.

The rearrangement links TRBV9 to TRBJ2-1, with D possibly being TRBD2 (5 bases). The CDR3 loop spans 14 amino acids. V shed 4 bases and J shed 4 bases, with 12 bases lying between them. Germline CDR1 reads SGDLS; CDR2 reads YYNGEE. The CDR3 loop reads CASSPGGFYNEQFF. The CDR3 DNA sequence: TGTGCCAGCAGCCCTGGCGGGTTTTACAATGAGCAGTTCTTC.

The chain employs TRBV18 and TRBJ1-4, with D unclear. The CDR3 covers 15 residues. Trimming left V 4 bases short and J 8 bases short, with 17 bases between. CDR1 KGHSH and CDR2 LQKENI come from the germline V gene. This CDR3 reads CASSRLGGVDEKLFF. The DNA for the CDR3 is TGTGCCAGCTCACGGCTAGGCGGGGTCGACGAAAAACTGTTTTTT.